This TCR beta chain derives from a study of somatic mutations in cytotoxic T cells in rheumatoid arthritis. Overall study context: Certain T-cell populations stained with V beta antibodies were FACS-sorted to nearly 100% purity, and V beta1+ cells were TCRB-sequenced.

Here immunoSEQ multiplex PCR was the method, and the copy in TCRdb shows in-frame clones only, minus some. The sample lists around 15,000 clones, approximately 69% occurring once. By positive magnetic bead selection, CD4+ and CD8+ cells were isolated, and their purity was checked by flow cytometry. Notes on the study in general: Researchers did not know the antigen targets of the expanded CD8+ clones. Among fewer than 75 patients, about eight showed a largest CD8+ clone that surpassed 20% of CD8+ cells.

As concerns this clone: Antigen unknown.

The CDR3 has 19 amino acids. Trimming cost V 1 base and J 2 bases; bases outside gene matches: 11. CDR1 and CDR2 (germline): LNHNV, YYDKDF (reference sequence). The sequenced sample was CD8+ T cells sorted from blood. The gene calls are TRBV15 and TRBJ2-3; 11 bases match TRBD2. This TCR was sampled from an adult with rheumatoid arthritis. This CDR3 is CATSRGASGGPVHTDTQYF. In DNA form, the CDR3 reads TGTGCCACCAGCAGAGGGGCTAGCGGGGGGCCTGTACACACAGATACGCAGTATTTT.